These T cell receptor beta chains were read from a single sample in a study of cytomegalovirus exposure and HLA in healthy donors. The method was immunoSEQ multiplex PCR; TCRdb's version includes in-frame clones alone and lacks a portion of them. The table includes roughly 75,000 clones, 75% to 85% detected once. Sequenced: PBMCs. The receptors here all came from a man aged 70 or older in good health and CMV-seropositive. Each CDR3 is given with its conserved first and last residue. Each record gives: V gene, D gene, J gene, clone size, CDR3 DNA, CDR3 protein. A D gene is named only where the DNA matches it firmly. Some rows have no size entry. The others give once, few or many, or a class for an expanded clone.

v_gene: TRBV6-5; d_gene: TRBD2; j_gene: TRBJ2-5; abundance: .; CDR3nt: TGTGCCAGCAGTCGGGGGGGTGTAAAAGAGACCCAGTACTTC; CDR3aa: CASSRGGVKETQYF
v_gene: TRBV18; d_gene: .; j_gene: TRBJ1-2; abundance: .; CDR3nt: TGTGCCAGCTCACCACAGAGTTCGGGGTCCAACTATGGCTACACCTTC; CDR3aa: CASSPQSSGSNYGYTF
v_gene: TRBV9; d_gene: .; j_gene: TRBJ2-7; abundance: once; CDR3nt: TGTGCCAGCAGCTCGGAGGAGGGGGAGCAGTACTTC; CDR3aa: CASSSEEGEQYF
v_gene: TRBV28; d_gene: .; j_gene: TRBJ2-3; abundance: .; CDR3nt: TGTGCCAGCAGTTTATTGGGGCTAATCACAGATACGCAGTATTTT; CDR3aa: CASSLLGLITDTQYF
v_gene: TRBV29-1; d_gene: .; j_gene: TRBJ2-3; abundance: once; CDR3nt: TGCAGCGTGCAACTAAGCACAGATACGCAGTATTTT; CDR3aa: CSVQLSTDTQYF
v_gene: TRBV19; d_gene: TRBD1; j_gene: TRBJ2-1; abundance: .; CDR3nt: TGTGCCAGTAGTCAAACAGGGGCCTACAATGAGCAGTTCTTC; CDR3aa: CASSQTGAYNEQFF
v_gene: TRBV2; d_gene: TRBD2; j_gene: TRBJ2-5; abundance: .; CDR3nt: TGTGCCAGCAGTGACTTGCGGGGGGGACAAGAGACCCAGTACTTC; CDR3aa: CASSDLRGGQETQYF
v_gene: TRBV4-1; d_gene: TRBD2; j_gene: TRBJ2-1; abundance: few; CDR3nt: TGCGCCAGCAGCCAACAGGGGACTAGTTTTTTCTATGAGCAGTTCTTC; CDR3aa: CASSQQGTSFFYEQFF
v_gene: TRBV2; d_gene: .; j_gene: TRBJ1-4; abundance: .; CDR3nt: TGTGCCAGCCGGGGTTATGAAAAACTGTTTTTT; CDR3aa: CASRGYEKLFF
v_gene: TRBV7-9; d_gene: .; j_gene: TRBJ1-1; abundance: once; CDR3nt: TGTGCCAGCAGCACATCTCAGGGGAACACTGAAGCTTTCTTT; CDR3aa: CASSTSQGNTEAFF
v_gene: TRBV19; d_gene: TRBD1; j_gene: TRBJ2-7; abundance: .; CDR3nt: TGTGCCAGTAGTAGACGAACAGGGGACGCCTACGAGCAGTACTTC; CDR3aa: CASSRRTGDAYEQYF
v_gene: TRBV9; d_gene: .; j_gene: TRBJ2-3; abundance: .; CDR3nt: TGTGCCAGCAGCGGATTCGAGGTAGATACGCAGTATTTT; CDR3aa: CASSGFEVDTQYF
v_gene: TRBV6-5; d_gene: TRBD1; j_gene: TRBJ2-7; abundance: few; CDR3nt: TGTGCCAGCAGTCGGGACAGGGTGCAAGGCGAGCAGTACTTC; CDR3aa: CASSRDRVQGEQYF
v_gene: TRBV4-1; d_gene: TRBD1; j_gene: TRBJ1-1; abundance: once; CDR3nt: TGCGCCAGCAGCCATTACCGGGACAGTGAAGCTTTCTTT; CDR3aa: CASSHYRDSEAFF
v_gene: TRBV7-3; d_gene: .; j_gene: TRBJ2-2; abundance: .; CDR3nt: TGTGCCAGCAGCCCGCTAGCGAACACCGGGGAGCTGTTTTTT; CDR3aa: CASSPLANTGELFF
v_gene: TRBV5-4; d_gene: TRBD1; j_gene: TRBJ1-4; abundance: .; CDR3nt: TGTGCCAGCAGCTCCAGACAGGGGGCTAATGAAAAACTGTTTTTT; CDR3aa: CASSSRQGANEKLFF
v_gene: TRBV9; d_gene: .; j_gene: TRBJ2-6; abundance: .; CDR3nt: TGTGCCAGCAGCTTCGGGACTTTCTCTGGGGCCAACGTCCTGACTTTC; CDR3aa: CASSFGTFSGANVLTF
v_gene: TRBV4-1; d_gene: TRBD1; j_gene: TRBJ2-3; abundance: .; CDR3nt: TGCGCCAGCAGCCAGCAGGAGCAAAACAGGGGAAACACAGATACGCAGTATTTT; CDR3aa: CASSQQEQNRGNTDTQYF
v_gene: TRBV7-3; d_gene: .; j_gene: TRBJ2-2; abundance: .; CDR3nt: TGTGCCAGCAGCTCCTACACCGGGGAGCTGTTTTTT; CDR3aa: CASSSYTGELFF
v_gene: TRBV4-3; d_gene: TRBD1; j_gene: TRBJ1-6; abundance: .; CDR3nt: TGCGCCAGCAGCCAAGCTGGTGGACAGGGGGGTAATTCACCCCTCCACTTT; CDR3aa: CASSQAGGQGGNSPLHF
v_gene: TRBV5-4; d_gene: TRBD1; j_gene: TRBJ1-2; abundance: .; CDR3nt: TGTGCCAGCAGCTTGGAGAACAGGGGGGGCTATGGCTACACCTTC; CDR3aa: CASSLENRGGYGYTF
v_gene: TRBV6-1; d_gene: TRBD1; j_gene: TRBJ1-2; abundance: .; CDR3nt: TGTGCCAGCACCCTGGGGGACAGGAGCTATGGCTACACCTTC; CDR3aa: CASTLGDRSYGYTF
v_gene: TRBV10-3; d_gene: .; j_gene: TRBJ2-5; abundance: .; CDR3nt: TGTGCCATCAGTGAAGTGGGGGGGACCCAGTACTTC; CDR3aa: CAISEVGGTQYF
v_gene: TRBV6-5; d_gene: .; j_gene: TRBJ1-2; abundance: .; CDR3nt: TGTGCCAGCAGTTACTCCCAGGGTAACTATGGCTACACCTTC; CDR3aa: CASSYSQGNYGYTF
v_gene: TRBV21-1; d_gene: .; j_gene: TRBJ1-5; abundance: .; CDR3nt: TGTGCCAGCCGGGACAGGGGCCAAGATTATAGCAATCAGCCCCAGCATTTT; CDR3aa: CASRDRGQDYSNQPQHF
v_gene: TRBV6-1; d_gene: .; j_gene: TRBJ2-5; abundance: .; CDR3nt: TGTGCCCTCAGAGAGGATCTATTATTGACCCAGTACTTC; CDR3aa: CALREDLLLTQYF
v_gene: TRBV7-3; d_gene: .; j_gene: TRBJ1-3; abundance: .; CDR3nt: TGTGCCAGCAGCGTAGGGGCTCCTGGAAACACCATATATTTT; CDR3aa: CASSVGAPGNTIYF
v_gene: TRBV6-1; d_gene: TRBD1; j_gene: TRBJ1-2; abundance: .; CDR3nt: TGTGCCAGCAGTGAGGGTCTTGGGCAGGGGGCCAGGTACACCTTC; CDR3aa: CASSEGLGQGARYTF
v_gene: TRBV19; d_gene: .; j_gene: TRBJ1-2; abundance: .; CDR3nt: TGTGCCAGTAGGATTCAGGACTATGGCTACACCTTC; CDR3aa: CASRIQDYGYTF
v_gene: TRBV4-3; d_gene: .; j_gene: TRBJ2-2; abundance: .; CDR3nt: TGCGCCAGCAGCCTTCAAACGGACAGAGCGAACACCGGGGAGCTGTTTTTT; CDR3aa: CASSLQTDRANTGELFF
v_gene: TRBV9; d_gene: TRBD1; j_gene: TRBJ2-7; abundance: .; CDR3nt: TGTGCCAGCAGCGTAAGAGGAGACAGGGGGCTGTACGAGCAGTACTTC; CDR3aa: CASSVRGDRGLYEQYF
v_gene: TRBV5-6; d_gene: TRBD1; j_gene: TRBJ1-2; abundance: few; CDR3nt: TGTGCCAGCAGCACCACAGGGGTTTATGGCTACACCTTC; CDR3aa: CASSTTGVYGYTF
v_gene: TRBV2; d_gene: .; j_gene: TRBJ2-7; abundance: .; CDR3nt: TGTGCCAGCAGTGAAGAGAACGAGCCGTACTTC; CDR3aa: CASSEENEPYF
v_gene: TRBV6-1; d_gene: TRBD1; j_gene: TRBJ2-7; abundance: few; CDR3nt: TGTGCCAGCAGAATGGACAGGGGGATCTCCTACGAGCAGTACTTC; CDR3aa: CASRMDRGISYEQYF
v_gene: TRBV7-6; d_gene: TRBD1; j_gene: TRBJ2-4; abundance: .; CDR3nt: TGTGCCAGCAGCCCACTCTGGACAGGTCTAGCCAAAAACATTCAGTACTTC; CDR3aa: CASSPLWTGLAKNIQYF
v_gene: TRBV9; d_gene: TRBD1; j_gene: TRBJ2-3; abundance: .; CDR3nt: TGTGCCAGCAGCGGACAGGGTAGCACAGATACGCAGTATTTT; CDR3aa: CASSGQGSTDTQYF